This T cell receptor (beta chain) comes out of a study of somatic mutations in cytotoxic T cells in rheumatoid arthritis. Study overall: Prior to any treatment and right after diagnosis, patient blood (about 28 ml EDTA) was drawn. Study conclusions and caveats: In rheumatoid arthritis patients, the slight underrepresentation of TRBV07 was not adjusted for multiple comparisons.

The CDR3 extends over 18 amino acids. V lost 2 bases to trimming and J lost 0 bases, with 20 bases between them. Germline CDR1 LNHNV, CDR2 YYDKDF (reference sequence). Note on this clone: Its antigen is unidentified.

In the original analysis: Concordance between patient CD8+ clones exceeding 1% and published virus-specific TCRB sequences was infrequent. Repertoires were generated with immunoSEQ multiplex PCR, while TCRdb's copy carries only in-frame clones and drops some. V, J and clone size are those of that table, while D and trimming were read from the DNA. The repertoire holds under 20,000 clones, with about 81% as singletons. V gene TRBV15 combines with J gene TRBJ2-7; D gene uncertain. The sequencing sample was made of CD8+ T cells sorted from blood. The sequence derives from an adult with rheumatoid arthritis. CDR3 DNA: TGTGCCACCAGCAGATTTCCGGCCCTGCGCGTCAGCTCCTACGAGCAGTACTTC. Translation: CATSRFPALRVSSYEQYF.